The TCR beta chain under discussion was sequenced for a study of blood T cell repertoires in COVID-19. The CDR3 totals 12 residues. V was pared by 6 bases and J by 4 bases, with 9 bases between. Source study methods: Cell counts per sample came from amplifying reference gene primers. TCRdb's copy holds only in-frame clones and misses some; the assay was immunoSEQ multiplex PCR. The V and J calls and the clone size are those of that table, but D and trimming were determined from the DNA. The sample holds around 150,000 clones, around 85% seen once. The chain carries TRBV12-3 or TRBV12-4 and TRBJ1-2, with D perhaps TRBD1 (6 bases). The clonotype comes from a human donor in a cohort sampled during active COVID-19. Sequenced material: peripheral blood. The CDR3 reads CASRQGSYGYTF. CDR3 bases: TGTGCCAGCAGGCAGGGGAGCTATGGCTACACCTTC.